The 8 T cell receptor beta chains reported below all come from one sample, sequenced in a study of cytomegalovirus exposure and HLA in healthy donors. PCR involved 60 Vbeta and 13 Jbeta primers. Assay used: immunoSEQ multiplex PCR; TCRdb lists only in-frame clones, some missing. This listing includes tens of thousands of clones. The sequenced material came from PBMCs. Receptors were obtained from a man in his fifties or sixties in good health and CMV-seropositive.

The chain combines TRBV15 with TRBJ1-4; 10 bases align to TRBD1. V lost 5 bases, J lost 2 bases, and 2 bases stayed unmatched. Germline CDR1 reads LNHNV; CDR2 reads YYDKDF (reference sequence). The CDR3 runs to 15 residues. CDR3 sequence (DNA): TGTGCCACCAGCGGGGACAGGGGCACTAATGAAAAACTGTTTTTT. It specifies CATSGDRGTNEKLFF.

The chain is built from TRBV29-1 and TRBJ2-3; D is possibly TRBD2 (6 bases). The CDR3 contains 13 residues. Germline-derived CDR1 and CDR2 are SQVTM and ANQGSEA. Trimming pared 6 bases from V and 1 base from J, leaving 11 bases between. CDR3 in DNA: TGCAGCGTAACGGGAGCCGGCACAGATACGCAGTATTTT. Translated, it gives CSVTGAGTDTQYF.

The chain joins TRBV7-9 to TRBJ2-1, with 7 bases fitting TRBD2. The CDR3 consists of 16 residues. Germline trimming cut 5 bases from V and 2 bases from J; bases unmatched to any gene: 9. CDR1 SEHNR and CDR2 FQNEAQ come from the germline V gene (reference sequence). Here the CDR3 DNA reads TGTGCCAGCAGCCCACCAAGCGGGGCACCCTACAATGAGCAGTTCTTC. Translated, it gives CASSPPSGAPYNEQFF.

With regard to this clone: At one end, the junction sequence differs from germline, possibly due to a read error. The CDR3 DNA reads TGTGCCTGGAGTCCTTGGACAGGGGAGGGGGGCAATCAGTCCCAGCATTTT. Its translation is CAWSPWTGEGGNQSQHF. This chain uses TRBV30 with TRBJ1-5, with TRBD1 matching 9 bases. Germline V gene data show CDR1 as GTSNPN and CDR2 as SVGIG (reference sequence). The CDR3 totals 17 residues.

The chain recombines TRBV18 with TRBJ1-1; no firm D call. V lost 3 bases and J 5 bases, leaving 16 bases between the germline ends. This CDR3 comprises 15 residues. The germline V gene has CDR1 KGHSH and CDR2 LQKENI. CDR3 sequence: CASSPDQATKTEAFF. The CDR3 nucleotides are TGTGCCAGCTCACCTGATCAGGCGACGAAGACTGAAGCTTTCTTT.

The genes are TRBV6-5 and TRBJ1-2; D is uncertain. The CDR3 sequence is 13 residues long. Deletions cut 5 bases from V and 2 bases from J, with 9 bases between. Germline V gene data show CDR1 as MNHEY and CDR2 as SVGAGI. The CDR3 nucleotides are TGTGCCAGCAGTCGCACGGGGAACTATGGCTACACCTTC. Translated, it gives CASSRTGNYGYTF.

The chain is built from TRBV27 and TRBJ1-2; TRBD1 might be the D (6 bases). V dropped 5 bases and J dropped 4 bases, with 14 bases sitting between them. The length of the CDR3 is 14 residues. Germline-derived CDR1 and CDR2 are MNHEY and SMNVEV (reference sequence). The CDR3 here is CASSPRTALYGYTF. The CDR3 DNA is TGTGCCAGCAGTCCCCGGACAGCCCTCTATGGCTACACCTTC.

The chain links TRBV10-2 to TRBJ2-3, with 9 bases aligning to TRBD2. Germline-derived CDR1 and CDR2 are WSHSY and SAAADI. The CDR3 is 15 residues long. Losses at the gene ends were 6 bases for V and 4 bases for J; bases not matched to a gene: 8. CDR3 nucleotide sequence: TGCGCCAGCAGGCCTAGCGGGATCCAGGCAGATACGCAGTATTTT. Protein sequence: CASRPSGIQADTQYF.